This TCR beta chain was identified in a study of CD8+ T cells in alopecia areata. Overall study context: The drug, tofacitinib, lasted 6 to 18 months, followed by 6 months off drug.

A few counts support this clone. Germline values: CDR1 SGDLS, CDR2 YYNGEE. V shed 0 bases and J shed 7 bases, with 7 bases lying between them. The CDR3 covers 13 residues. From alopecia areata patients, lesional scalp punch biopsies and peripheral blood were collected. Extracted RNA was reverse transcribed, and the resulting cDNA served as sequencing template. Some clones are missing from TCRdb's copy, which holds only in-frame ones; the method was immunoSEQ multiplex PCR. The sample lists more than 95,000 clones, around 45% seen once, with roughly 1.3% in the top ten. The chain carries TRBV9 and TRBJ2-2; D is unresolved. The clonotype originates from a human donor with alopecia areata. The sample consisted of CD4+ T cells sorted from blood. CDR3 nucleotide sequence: TGTGCCAGCAGCGTAGTTGGAAGCGGGGAGCTGTTTTTT. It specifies CASSVVGSGELFF.